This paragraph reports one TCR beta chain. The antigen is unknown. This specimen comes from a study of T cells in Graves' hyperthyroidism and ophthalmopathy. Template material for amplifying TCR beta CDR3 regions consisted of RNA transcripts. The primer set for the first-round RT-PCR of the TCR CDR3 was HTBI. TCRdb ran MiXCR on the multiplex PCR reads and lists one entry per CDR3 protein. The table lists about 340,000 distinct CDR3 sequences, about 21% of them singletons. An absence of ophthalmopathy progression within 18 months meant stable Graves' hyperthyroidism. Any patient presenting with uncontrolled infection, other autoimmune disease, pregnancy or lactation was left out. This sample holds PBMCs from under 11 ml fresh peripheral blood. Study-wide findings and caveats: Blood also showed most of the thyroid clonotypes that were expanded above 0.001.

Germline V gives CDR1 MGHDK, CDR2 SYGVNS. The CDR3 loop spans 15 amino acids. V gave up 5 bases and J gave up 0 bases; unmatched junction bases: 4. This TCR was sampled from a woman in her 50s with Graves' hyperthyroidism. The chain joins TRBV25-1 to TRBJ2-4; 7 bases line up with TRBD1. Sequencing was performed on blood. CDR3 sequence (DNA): TGTGCCAGCAGTAGCCAGGGGGAAGCCAAAAACATTCAGTACTTC. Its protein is CASSSQGEAKNIQYF.